Each of the 18 T cell receptor beta chains below was sequenced from the same sample in a study of blood T cell repertoires in COVID-19. The table came from immunoSEQ multiplex PCR; TCRdb's copy has only in-frame clones and leaves some out. This sample has more than 110,000 clones; more than 80% occur once, and the top ten carry roughly 8.3%. Material: peripheral blood. The source of these receptors is a woman aged 80 or over in a cohort sampled during active or convalescent COVID-19.

The chain is built from TRBV19 and TRBJ1-5; 9 positions match TRBD1. V lost 9 bases and J lost 4; bases outside the gene matches: 4. Per germline, CDR1 LNHDA and CDR2 SQIVND (reference sequence). The CDR3 contains 13 residues. CDR3 loop: CASNDRGNQPQHF. As DNA, the CDR3 is TGTGCCAGCAATGACAGGGGGAATCAGCCCCAGCATTTT.

The chain combines TRBV7-8 with TRBJ2-1; 7 bases are shared with TRBD1. The V gene's germline CDR1 is SGHVS and CDR2 FQNEAQ. V was pared by 1 base and J by 3 bases, with 3 bases of the junction left unmatched. The CDR3 has 15 residues. The DNA for the CDR3 is TGTGCCAGCAGCTTAGGACAGGGTCTCTACAATGAGCAGTTCTTC. As protein: CASSLGQGLYNEQFF. Variable domain in full (rest from reference TRBV7-8 and TRBJ2-1): GAGVSQSPRYKVAKRGQDVALRCDPISGHVSLFWYQQALGQGPEFLTYFQNEAQLDKSGLPSDRFFAERPEGSVSTLKIQRTQQEDSAVYLCASSLGQGLYNEQFFGPGTRLTVL.

The V gene is TRBV6-1, the J gene TRBJ2-7; possible D gene TRBD2, 6 bases. The V end was cut by 3 bases, the J end by 5 bases, with 8 bases between. The germline gives CDR1 MNHNS, CDR2 SASEGT. The CDR3 spans 12 residues. CDR3 sequence (DNA): TGTGCCAGCAGTGACGGGGGTGACGAGCAGTACTTC. As protein: CASSDGGDEQYF.

The V call is TRBV4-2, the J call TRBJ1-1; D is perhaps TRBD1 (6 bases). Trimming left V 2 bases short and J 7 bases short, with 23 bases between. The CDR3 length is 17 residues. Germline assignment: CDR1 LGHNA and CDR2 YNFKEQ. CDR3 sequence (DNA): TGTGCCAGCAGCCAATTCCCCGACAGGCGCCGGTCTTATGAAGCTTTCTTT. Translation gives CASSQFPDRRRSYEAFF.

The chain recombines TRBV7-9 with TRBJ1-3, with a possible D match to TRBD1 (5 bases). Trimming left V 1 base short and J 0 bases short, with 10 bases between. CDR1 and CDR2 (germline): SEHNR, FQNEAQ (reference sequence). The CDR3 runs 16 residues. The CDR3 DNA reads TGTGCCAGCAGCTTAGTAGGCAGGGACTCTGGAAACACCATATATTTT. It codes for CASSLVGRDSGNTIYF.

The J gene is TRBJ1-2, the V gene TRBV7-3; 7 nucleotides line up with TRBD1. CDR1 is SGHTA, CDR2 FQGTGA, per germline. This CDR3 comprises 14 residues. V was pared by 3 bases and J by 6 bases, with 7 bases of the junction left unmatched. CDR3 in DNA: TGTGCCAGCAGCTTGACAGGGAAAGGGCATGGCTACACCTTC. Amino acid sequence: CASSLTGKGHGYTF.

The J gene is TRBJ1-2, the V gene TRBV28, with TRBD1 matching over 12 bases. Germline V lookup: CDR1 MDHEN, CDR2 SYDVKM. CDR3 length: 15 residues. J was trimmed by 7 bases and V by 7 bases; bases with no gene match: 10. The CDR3 sequence is CASNIPGQGAAGYTF. The CDR3, as DNA: TGTGCCAGCAATATTCCGGGACAGGGGGCGGCTGGCTACACCTTC.

V gene TRBV9 combines with J gene TRBJ2-2; 8 positions match TRBD2. This CDR3 spans 15 amino acids. J gave up 6 bases and V 3 bases, and 7 bases lay outside the gene matches. Germline V gives CDR1 SGDLS, CDR2 YYNGEE. The CDR3 nucleotides are TGTGCCAGCAGCGCGACCGGGACTAGTGCCGGGGAGCTGTTTTTT. This encodes CASSATGTSAGELFF.

The V call is TRBV5-6, the J call TRBJ1-2; 9 bases fit TRBD1. This CDR3 contains 16 residues. The germline V gene has CDR1 SGHDT and CDR2 YYEEEE. V dropped 1 base and J dropped 7; count of bases not matched to a gene: 11. CDR3 DNA sequence: TGTGCCAGCAGCTTGTTCCGGGACAGGGTTCTTTTTGGCTACACCTTC. Its protein is CASSLFRDRVLFGYTF. Full variable domain (missing parts from reference TRBV5-6 and TRBJ1-2): DAGVTQSPTHLIKTRGQQVTLRCSPKSGHDTVSWYQQALGQGPQFIFQYYEEEERQRGNFPDRFSGHQFPNYSSELNVNALLLGDSALYLCASSLFRDRVLFGYTFGSGTRLTVV.

This clone showed up just once. The chain combines TRBV15 with TRBJ1-1; 9 nucleotides match TRBD1. The germline CDR1 and CDR2 sequences are LNHNV and YYDKDF (reference sequence). The trim removed 9 bases at V and 0 bases at J, leaving 14 bases unmatched. The CDR3 has 17 residues. The CDR3 spells CATLKGRDRALNTEAFF. For the CDR3, the DNA is TGTGCCACTCTCAAAGGCCGGGACAGGGCCTTGAACACTGAAGCTTTCTTT. The whole variable domain, remainder taken from reference TRBV15 and TRBJ1-1, is DAMVIQNPRYQVTQFGKPVTLSCSQTLNHNVMYWYQQKSSQAPKLLFHYYDKDFNNEADTPDNFQSRRPNTSFCFLDIRSPGLGDTAMYLCATLKGRDRALNTEAFFGQGTRLTVV.

V and J are TRBV5-1 and TRBJ2-5; 15 bases match TRBD2. The V segment lost 7 bases and the J segment 2 bases; nucleotides outside the gene matches: 6. The germline gives CDR1 SGHRS, CDR2 YFSETQ. The CDR3 loop spans 16 amino acids. CDR3 coding DNA: TGCGCCAGCTCCGGGACTAGCGGGGGGATACAAGAGACCCAGTACTTC. Its protein is CASSGTSGGIQETQYF.

V usage is TRBV6-6 and J usage is TRBJ1-2; D is uncertain. Trimming shortened V by 3 bases and J by 4 bases, and 9 bases separated the two germline ends. Germline lookup yields CDR1 MNHNY and CDR2 SVGAGI (reference sequence). This CDR3 is 13 amino acids long. CDR3 DNA: TGTGCCAGCAGTTATGGGCAGGCCTATGGCTACACCTTC. It translates to CASSYGQAYGYTF.

The chain couples TRBV30 to TRBJ2-7; 7 bases are shared with TRBD2. Germline V gene lookup returns CDR1 GTSNPN and CDR2 SVGIG (reference sequence). Unmatched junction bases numbered 8, after V lost 2 bases and J lost 7 bases. The CDR3 has 13 amino acids. In DNA, the CDR3 is TGTGCCTGGAGTCCCGGACCAGCGGGGGAGCAGTACTTC. Its protein is CAWSPGPAGEQYF.

V is TRBV19 and J is TRBJ2-1, with D possibly TRBD2 on 5 matching bases. CDR1 LNHDA and CDR2 SQIVND come from the germline V gene (reference sequence). The ends were cut back, 0 bases at V and 7 bases at J, with 22 bases in the middle. The CDR3 spans 18 residues. Written as DNA, the CDR3 is TGTGCCAGTAGTATAGAATCATCTATTGTCGGACGCGGGAATGAGCAGTTCTTC. Amino acids: CASSIESSIVGRGNEQFF.

On this clone itself: A read error may account for a junction end that differs from germline. The rearrangement joins TRBV3-1 (or the pseudogene TRBV3-2) to TRBJ1-1; D is unclear. The germline CDR1 and CDR2 sequences are LGHDT and YNNKEL (reference sequence). The CDR3 consists of 15 residues. The CDR3 protein is CASNQVGRMNTEAFF. The CDR3 nucleotides are TGTGCCAGCAACCAAGTGGGCAGAATGAACACTGAAGCTTTCTTT.

This clone showed up just once. The chain employs TRBV3-1 (or the pseudogene TRBV3-2) and TRBJ2-4; D call uncertain. Germline V gives CDR1 LGHDT, CDR2 YNNKEL (reference sequence). The CDR3 has 13 amino acids. V was shortened by 2 bases and J by 9 bases, with 11 bases between the two germline ends. The CDR3 DNA reads as TGTGCCAGCAGCCAATTTTTACAGACCATTCAGTACTTC. Its translation: CASSQFLQTIQYF.

This clone has just one count. The identical CDR3 is also encoded by other nucleotide sequences in the sample. This chain connects TRBV7-2 to TRBJ1-1; D uncertain. CDR3 length: 12 amino acids. The germline V gene encodes CDR1 SGHTA and CDR2 FQGNSA. V lost 0 bases to trimming and J lost 8 bases, with 7 bases between them. The CDR3: CASSLAGREAFF. CDR3 DNA: TGTGCCAGCAGCTTAGCGGGGAGGGAAGCTTTCTTT.

The count of this clone is one. The J gene is TRBJ1-1, the V gene TRBV5-1; D is unclear. CDR1 and CDR2 (germline): SGHRS, YFSETQ. Trimming pared 0 bases from V and 1 base from J, leaving 10 bases between. This CDR3 spans 15 amino acids. The CDR3 sequence is CASSLVTGENTEAFF. The CDR3 DNA reads TGCGCCAGCAGCTTGGTTACGGGAGAGAACACTGAAGCTTTCTTT.